The 23 T cell receptor beta chains reported below all come from one sample, sequenced in a study of technical replicates of blood from several donors. Clones were read by immunoSEQ multiplex PCR, and TCRdb kept only the in-frame ones, dropping some. The table has 45,000 to 55,000 clones, approximately 94% seen once. Sequenced input: T cells isolated from PBMCs. The receptor set was obtained from a human donor in good health.

The chain is built from TRBV7-9 and TRBJ2-7; 7 bases are shared with TRBD1. The CDR3 sequence is 14 residues long. V shed 5 bases, J shed 3 bases, and the junction held 7 bases outside the gene matches. Germline V lookup: CDR1 SEHNR, CDR2 FQNEAQ (reference sequence). The CDR3 DNA is TGTGCCAGCAGCCCTTGGACAGGATACTACGAGCAGTACTTC. Translating gives CASSPWTGYYEQYF.

The chain is built from TRBV19 and TRBJ1-5; D is uncertain. Trimming removed 4 bases at V and 4 bases at J, with 8 bases between. Germline-derived CDR1 and CDR2 are LNHDA and SQIVND (reference sequence). CDR3 size: 13 residues. CDR3 DNA: TGTGCCAGTAGTAACAGTCCTAATCAGCCCCAGCATTTT. As protein: CASSNSPNQPQHF.

The chain is built from TRBV7-9 and TRBJ2-7; D gene unclear. This CDR3 is built from 14 residues. V was clipped by 0 bases and J by 5 bases, with 11 bases between them. Germline V gene sequence: CDR1 SEHNR, CDR2 FQNEAQ (reference sequence). The CDR3: CASSLAYRVHEQYF. In DNA, the CDR3 is TGTGCCAGCAGCTTAGCTTACCGGGTGCACGAGCAGTACTTC. Supplemented by reference TRBV7-9 and TRBJ2-7, the full variable domain reads DTGVSQNPRHKITKRGQNVTFRCDPISEHNRLYWYRQTLGQGPEFLTYFQNEAQLEKSRLLSDRFSAERPKGSFSTLEIQRTEQGDSAMYLCASSLAYRVHEQYFGPGTRLTVT.

The chain recombines TRBV11-3 with TRBJ2-7; tentative D call: TRBD1 (6 bases). This CDR3 has 13 residues. Germline assignment: CDR1 SGHNT and CDR2 YENEEA. V gave up 4 bases and J gave up 2 bases, with 9 bases separating them. The CDR3 nucleotides read TGTGCCAGCAGCTCGGACAGTGCCTACGAGCAGTACTTC. Its protein is CASSSDSAYEQYF. The full variable domain, completed using reference TRBV11-3 and TRBJ2-7, is EAGVVQSPRYKIIEKKQPVAFWCNPISGHNTLYWYLQNLGQGPELLIRYENEEAVDDSQLPKDRFSAERLKGVDSTLKIQPAELGDSAVYLCASSSDSAYEQYFGPGTRLTVT.

This chain connects TRBV11-2 to TRBJ1-4, with D uncertain. Germline CDR1 SGHAT, CDR2 FQNNGV. This CDR3 is 13 amino acids long. Between the trimmed V and J ends, which lost 3 bases and 7 bases, there was a span of 9 bases. The CDR3 spells CASSFGEAEKLFF. The CDR3 bases are TGTGCCAGCAGCTTCGGAGAGGCTGAAAAACTGTTTTTT.

The CDR3 protein is CAWGRSYEQYF. The CDR3 nucleotides are TGTGCCTGGGGCAGGTCCTACGAGCAGTACTTC. The chain recombines TRBV30 with TRBJ2-7; D unclear. Trimming removed 5 bases at V and 1 base at J, with 6 bases between. Germline loops: CDR1 GTSNPN, CDR2 SVGIG (reference sequence). The CDR3 contains 11 residues.

Of note for this clone: The DNA is left out, because the CDR3 cannot be placed on it with certainty; the CDR3 is given as TCRdb lists it. The genes are TRBV27 and TRBJ1-2; TRBD1, the table's D call, lacks a check against the DNA. Germline values: CDR1 MNHEY, CDR2 SMNVEV (reference sequence). Termini included, the CDR3 measures 14 amino acids. The CDR3: CASSSSTGFYGYTF.

The chain combines TRBV6-5 with TRBJ1-5, with 7 bases matching TRBD1. The J segment lost 4 bases and the V segment lost 2 bases, leaving 2 bases of the junction unmatched. CDR3 size: 14 residues. The germline gives CDR1 MNHEY, CDR2 SVGAGI. The CDR3 sequence: CASSYGTVNQPQHF. CDR3 DNA sequence: TGTGCCAGCAGTTACGGGACAGTTAATCAGCCCCAGCATTTT.

CDR3 in amino acids: CASSIVTGNEQFF. CDR3 DNA: TGTGCCAGTAGTATTGTGACGGGTAATGAGCAGTTCTTC. The chain has TRBV19 and TRBJ2-1; D is unresolved. V gave up 3 bases and J gave up 7 bases, with 10 bases separating them. The CDR3 length is 13 residues. Germline loops: CDR1 LNHDA, CDR2 SQIVND (reference sequence).

V usage is TRBV2 and J usage is TRBJ2-1; the match to TRBD2 covers 7 bases. The germline V gene encodes CDR1 SNHLY and CDR2 FYNNEI. This CDR3 is built from 15 residues. The V gene end was trimmed by 1 base and the J gene end by 7 bases; junction bases not matched to a gene: 7. The CDR3 is CASSEGFGRRNEQFF. Written as DNA, the CDR3 is TGTGCCAGCAGTGAAGGGTTCGGGAGGAGGAATGAGCAGTTCTTC. The variable domain in full, completed from reference TRBV2 and TRBJ2-1, reads EPEVTQTPSHQVTQMGQEVILRCVPISNHLYFYWYRQILGQKVEFLVSFYNNEISEKSEIFDDQFSVERPDGSNFTLKIRSTKLEDSAMYFCASSEGFGRRNEQFFGPGTRLTVL.

The chain carries TRBV9 and TRBJ1-2; D remains unclear. The CDR3 runs to 15 residues. The ends were cut back, 1 base at V and 3 bases at J, with 13 bases in the middle. From germline, CDR1 is SGDLS and CDR2 YYNGEE. This chain's CDR3 is CASSVIVDSHYGYTF. The CDR3 DNA sequence: TGTGCCAGCAGCGTAATTGTGGACTCTCACTATGGCTACACCTTC.

This clone was recorded once. This sequence joins TRBV19 and TRBJ2-1, with 14 bases lining up with TRBD2. Trimming took 6 bases from V and 8 from J; bases not matched to a gene: 9. There are 16 residues in the CDR3. The germline V gene encodes CDR1 LNHDA and CDR2 SQIVND (reference sequence). The CDR3 DNA is TGTGCCAGTAGCCTGATAGGGACTAGCGGGAGTGATGAGCAGTTCTTC. Translating gives CASSLIGTSGSDEQFF.

This chain links TRBV19 with TRBJ2-7; 8 bases map to TRBD1. V lost 4 bases to trimming and J lost 3 bases; unmatched junction nucleotides: 11. The CDR3 sequence is 16 residues long. CDR1 and CDR2 (germline): LNHDA, SQIVND (reference sequence). The DNA of the CDR3 is TGTGCCAGTAGTACGTTTACTTTTGACAGGGGCTACGAGCAGTACTTC. Translating gives CASSTFTFDRGYEQYF. Supplemented by reference TRBV19 and TRBJ2-7, the full variable domain reads DGGITQSPKYLFRKEGQNVTLSCEQNLNHDAMYWYRQDPGQGLRLIYYSQIVNDFQKGDIAEGYSVSREKKESFPLTVTSAQKNPTAFYLCASSTFTFDRGYEQYFGPGTRLTVT.

This sequence joins TRBV9 and TRBJ2-7; D not certain. V gave up 4 bases and J gave up 7 bases, with 9 bases separating them. CDR3 length: 11 amino acids. CDR1 and CDR2 from the germline V gene are SGDLS and YYNGEE. DNA for the CDR3: TGTGCCAGCAGCAACTCTCTGGAGCAGTACTTC. This gives the protein CASSNSLEQYF.

The CDR3 bases are TGTGCCAGCAGCGTAGCTGCGGGAGGGGCTTCAGATACGCAGTATTTT. It specifies CASSVAAGGASDTQYF. This rearrangement joins TRBV9 to TRBJ2-3; 9 bases align to TRBD2. Trimming removed 0 bases from V and 4 bases from J; junction bases left unmatched: 6. The germline V gene encodes CDR1 SGDLS and CDR2 YYNGEE. The CDR3 extends over 16 amino acids. Together with reference TRBV9 and TRBJ2-3, the CDR3 gives the full variable domain: DSGVTQTPKHLITATGQRVTLRCSPRSGDLSVYWYQQSLDQGLQFLIQYYNGEERAKGNILERFSAQQFPDLHSELNLSSLELGDSALYFCASSVAAGGASDTQYFGPGTRLTVL.

V gene TRBV18 combines with J gene TRBJ1-1, with D possibly being TRBD1 (5 bases). From germline, CDR1 is KGHSH and CDR2 LQKENI. The V gene lost 3 bases and the J gene lost 4 bases, with 12 bases spanning the gap. The CDR3 sequence is 14 residues long. CDR3 residues: CASSPQEGSTEAFF. The CDR3 nucleotides are TGTGCCAGCTCACCGCAGGAGGGGAGCACTGAAGCTTTCTTT.

This clone was detected once. This chain links TRBV7-8 with TRBJ1-2, with TRBD1 identical over 7 bases. V dropped 4 bases and J dropped 1; count of bases not matched to a gene: 6. CDR1 SGHVS and CDR2 FQNEAQ come from the germline V gene. This CDR3 region has 15 residues. The CDR3 region is CASSSGQELNYGYTF. The CDR3 region has the DNA TGTGCCAGCAGCTCCGGACAGGAGCTTAACTATGGCTACACCTTC.

This chain connects TRBV4-1 to TRBJ1-1, with D possibly TRBD1 on 5 matching bases. The germline V gene has CDR1 MGHRA and CDR2 YSYEKL. Trimming left V 5 bases short and J 3 bases short, with 13 bases between. The CDR3 covers 14 residues. The CDR3 DNA sequence: TGCGCCAGCAGCTTGGAGGGGCGTTACACTGAAGCTTTCTTT. Protein product: CASSLEGRYTEAFF.

The CDR3 region is CASSYSLGSAYEQYF. The CDR3 bases are TGTGCCAGCAGCTACTCCCTAGGAAGCGCCTACGAGCAGTACTTC. The chain carries TRBV7-2 and TRBJ2-7; D not certain. V was trimmed by 4 bases and J by 2 bases, leaving 15 bases between them. CDR1 SGHTA and CDR2 FQGNSA come from the germline V gene. CDR3 size: 15 residues.

The CDR3, as DNA: TGTGCCAGTAGGCTTCCGGGACAGGGAGGCGAAAAACTGTTTTTT. Translated, it gives CASRLPGQGGEKLFF. The chain combines TRBV19 with TRBJ1-4, with 9 bases matching TRBD1. The CDR3 contains 15 residues. Trimming cost V 6 bases and J 8 bases; bases outside gene matches: 10. Germline V gene data show CDR1 as LNHDA and CDR2 as SQIVND (reference sequence).

This rearrangement joins TRBV9 to TRBJ2-3, with D tentatively TRBD1 (6 bases). The CDR3 runs to 15 residues. CDR1 and CDR2 from the germline V gene are SGDLS and YYNGEE. Between the trimmed V and J ends, which lost 3 bases and 3 bases, there was a span of 14 bases. The CDR3 nucleotides read TGTGCCAGCAGCGCGTGGGTTAGGGGGACAGATACGCAGTATTTT. Protein product: CASSAWVRGTDTQYF.

The V gene is TRBV5-1, the J gene TRBJ2-7, with 9 bases identical to TRBD1. The J segment lost 6 bases and the V segment lost 4 bases, leaving 14 bases of the junction unmatched. The CDR3 consists of 16 residues. Germline CDR1 is SGHRS and CDR2 is YFSETQ. The CDR3: CASSLMIGTGKGEQYF. CDR3 nucleotides: TGCGCCAGCAGCCTGATGATTGGGACAGGGAAGGGCGAGCAGTACTTC.

This chain uses TRBV6-5 with TRBJ2-7; D might be TRBD1 (5 bases). Trimming took off 8 bases at V and 1 base at J, with 15 bases between the two ends. This CDR3 is 14 amino acids long. Germline V lookup: CDR1 MNHEY, CDR2 SVGAGI. The CDR3, as DNA: TGTGCCAGCCGCTGGACCCGACAGTCCTACGAGCAGTACTTC. Encoded protein: CASRWTRQSYEQYF.